Shown below are 3 T cell receptor beta chains from a single sample sequenced in a study of cytomegalovirus exposure and HLA in healthy donors. The PCR was carried out with 60 Vbeta primers and 13 Jbeta primers. The table came from immunoSEQ multiplex PCR; TCRdb's copy has only in-frame clones and leaves some out. Of approximately 130,000 clones in the sample, about 80% were seen once. Material for sequencing was PBMCs. The receptor set was obtained from a man aged 30 to 45 in good health and CMV-seronegative.

This clone came up a few times. The chain combines TRBV28 with TRBJ2-1, with D unclear. Germline V CDR1 and CDR2: MDHEN, SYDVKM. V gave up 5 bases and J gave up 6 bases, with 8 bases separating them. The CDR3 has 12 residues. In DNA form, the CDR3 reads TGTGCCAGCAGTCCCCGTCCCAATGAGCAGTTCTTC. It encodes CASSPRPNEQFF.

This clone was detected once. This chain connects TRBV6-5 to TRBJ2-5, with unresolved D. The DNA end is more similar to TRBJ2-7, so the J call may be wrong. CDR3 length: 13 residues. Germline CDR1 MNHEY, CDR2 SVGAGI. CDR3 in DNA: TGTGCCAGCAGTTACGGTATATCCTACGAGCAGTACTTC. The encoded protein is CASSYGISYEQYF.

In its sample, this clone was seen a few times. The chain joins TRBV6-6 to TRBJ2-2; D gene ambiguous. This CDR3 comprises 16 residues. The V and J ends lost 0 bases and 0 bases respectively, with 8 bases between them. CDR1 is MNHNY, CDR2 SVGAGI, per germline (reference sequence). CDR3 in DNA: TGTGCCAGCAGTTACTCGAGCGCAGCGAACACCGGGGAGCTGTTTTTT. Its protein product is CASSYSSAANTGELFF.